Listed here are 17 T cell receptor beta chains from one sample, sequenced in a study of blood T cell repertoires in COVID-19. Clones were read by immunoSEQ multiplex PCR, and TCRdb kept only the in-frame ones, dropping some. The sample consists of around 78,000 clones, over 70% of them appearing once. Sequenced material: peripheral blood. The receptors here all came from a human donor in a cohort sampled during active COVID-19.

J is TRBJ2-7 and V is TRBV29-1; 8 bases are shared with TRBD2. The CDR3 spans 12 residues. The V gene end was trimmed by 5 bases and the J gene end by 4 bases; junction bases not matched to a gene: 4. Germline V gene lookup returns CDR1 SQVTM and CDR2 ANQGSEA. For the CDR3, the DNA is TGCAGCGTTTCGGGCGGGGGGTACGAGCAGTACTTC. Its protein is CSVSGGGYEQYF.

This chain links TRBV29-1 with TRBJ1-2; the D gene is possibly TRBD1 (6 bases). The germline V and J ends were trimmed by 4 bases and 8 bases, with 17 bases remaining between them. From germline, CDR1 is SQVTM and CDR2 ANQGSEA. There are 13 residues in the CDR3. The CDR3 region has the DNA TGCAGCGTTGTGGCAGGGGCGAGTGGCGGCTACACCTTC. This codes for CSVVAGASGGYTF. Drawing the rest from reference TRBV29-1 and TRBJ1-2, the complete variable domain is SAVISQKPSRDICQRGTSLTIQCQVDSQVTMMFWYRQQPGQSLTLIATANQGSEATYESGFVIDKFPISRPNLTFSTLTVSNMSPEDSSIYLCSVVAGASGGYTFGSGTRLTVV.

The genes are TRBV5-1 and TRBJ1-1, with 7 bases lining up with TRBD1. CDR3 size: 15 residues. CDR1 is SGHRS, CDR2 YFSETQ, per germline. Trimming took 4 bases from V and 4 from J; bases not matched to a gene: 10. The CDR3 DNA follows: TGCGCCAGCAGCGTTTTGGACAGGAAAGGCACTGAAGCTTTCTTT. The encoded protein is CASSVLDRKGTEAFF.

This chain connects TRBV2 to TRBJ2-5; D ambiguous. Germline V lookup: CDR1 SNHLY, CDR2 FYNNEI. Trimming cost V 5 bases and J 2 bases, with 6 bases left between them. The CDR3 has 12 amino acids. The CDR3 sequence is CASSLVQETQYF. CDR3 bases: TGTGCCAGCAGTCTAGTGCAAGAGACCCAGTACTTC.

The chain links TRBV5-1 to TRBJ1-1; D may be TRBD1 (6 bases). Germline V CDR1 and CDR2: SGHRS, YFSETQ. V dropped 3 bases and J dropped 1 base, with 10 bases sitting between them. This CDR3 is built from 14 residues. The CDR3 DNA reads TGCGCCAGCAGCTATACAGGGAGGAACACTGAAGCTTTCTTT. Its protein is CASSYTGRNTEAFF.

This clone was picked up one time. The chain carries TRBV11-2 and TRBJ1-1, with TRBD1 identical over 9 bases. This CDR3 has 14 residues. V lost 5 bases to trimming and J lost 12 bases; unmatched junction nucleotides: 13. Germline lookup yields CDR1 SGHAT and CDR2 FQNNGV. DNA of the CDR3: TGTGCCAGCAGCGCCTCTCCCGGGACAGGGTTAACTTTCTTT. It translates to CASSASPGTGLTFF.

The V gene is TRBV20-1, the J gene TRBJ1-2; D unresolved. The CDR3 covers 16 residues. Per the germline V gene, CDR1 is DFQATT and CDR2 is SNEGSKA (reference sequence). Trimming took 3 bases from V and 0 from J, leaving 17 bases between them. This chain's CDR3 is CSASPPGALANYGYTF. CDR3 sequence (DNA): TGCAGTGCTAGTCCCCCTGGAGCCCTAGCTAACTATGGCTACACCTTC.

V usage is TRBV18 and J usage is TRBJ1-2; tentatively, D is TRBD1 (6 bases). Germline CDR1 is KGHSH and CDR2 is LQKENI. Trimming removed 4 bases from V and 4 bases from J, with 10 bases in between. This CDR3 has 13 residues. The CDR3 DNA reads TGTGCCAGCTCACTGGACAGAGTCTATGGCTACACCTTC. It is translated as CASSLDRVYGYTF.

The genes are TRBV6-5 and TRBJ1-1; D gene unclear. The CDR3 sequence is 14 residues long. V was pared by 5 bases and J by 11 bases, with 21 bases between. CDR1 is MNHEY and CDR2 is SVGAGI in the germline V gene. The CDR3, as DNA: TGTGCCAGCAGTCTACAAGGGAGCCTTTTTGGGGCTTTCTTT. This codes for CASSLQGSLFGAFF.

The table lists this clone with a count of one. The V and J genes are TRBV11-2 and TRBJ1-5; D not resolved. Germline CDR1 SGHAT, CDR2 FQNNGV. V dropped 4 bases and J dropped 4 bases, with 5 bases sitting between them. The CDR3 runs 12 residues. This CDR3 reads CASSSGNQPQHF. Written as DNA, the CDR3 is TGTGCCAGCAGCTCGGGAAATCAGCCCCAGCATTTT.

The CDR3, as DNA: TGTGCCAGCAGGACCGGTGAGGGGGGGGTTGAGCAGTTCTTC. Its protein product is CASRTGEGGVEQFF. The rearrangement joins TRBV6-5 to TRBJ2-1; D is possibly TRBD2 (7 bases). The germline V gene encodes CDR1 MNHEY and CDR2 SVGAGI. The length of the CDR3 is 14 residues. V was trimmed by 6 bases and J by 9 bases, leaving 18 bases between them.

The chain couples TRBV7-9 to TRBJ1-2; D is uncertain. Germline CDR1 reads SEHNR; CDR2 reads FQNEAQ (reference sequence). Trimming stripped 0 bases from V and 4 bases from J, with 6 bases between. The CDR3 is 13 amino acids. CDR3 DNA: TGTGCCAGCAGCTTAGCCTCCTTCTATGGCTACACCTTC. Residues: CASSLASFYGYTF. The full variable domain, completed using reference TRBV7-9 and TRBJ1-2, is DTGVSQNPRHKITKRGQNVTFRCDPISEHNRLYWYRQTLGQGPEFLTYFQNEAQLEKSRLLSDRFSAERPKGSFSTLEIQRTEQGDSAMYLCASSLASFYGYTFGSGTRLTVV.

V and J are TRBV3-1 (or the pseudogene TRBV3-2) and TRBJ1-4; TRBD1 might be the D (5 bases). Germline V gene sequence: CDR1 LGHDT, CDR2 YNNKEL (reference sequence). With 4 bases removed from V and 11 bases from J, the gap between germline ends came to 20 bases. The CDR3 sequence is 15 residues long. The CDR3 is CASSPNRQSLSKLFF. As DNA, the CDR3 is TGTGCCAGCAGCCCCAACAGACAGTCCCTGAGCAAACTGTTTTTT.

This chain uses TRBV7-2 with TRBJ2-5, with 8 nucleotides matching TRBD2. Germline V gene lookup returns CDR1 SGHTA and CDR2 FQGNSA. V shed 1 base, J shed 5 bases, and the junction held 3 bases outside the gene matches. The CDR3 is 14 amino acids. CDR3 residues: CASSLVRGGETQYF. The CDR3 nucleotides are TGTGCCAGCAGCTTAGTACGCGGGGGGGAGACCCAGTACTTC. Based on the CDR3 plus reference TRBV7-2 and TRBJ2-5, the full variable domain is GAGVSQSPSNKVTEKGKDVELRCDPISGHTALYWYRQSLGQGLEFLIYFQGNSAPDKSGLPSDRFSAERTGGSVSTLTIQRTQQEDSAVYLCASSLVRGGETQYFGPGTRLLVL.

The chain couples TRBV20-1 to TRBJ2-7; D perhaps matches TRBD2 (5 bases). Germline V gene data show CDR1 as DFQATT and CDR2 as SNEGSKA (reference sequence). The CDR3 loop spans 12 amino acids. Trimming shortened V by 3 bases and J by 2 bases, and 8 bases separated the two germline ends. CDR3 bases: TGCAGTGCTAGTGACGGGACCTACGAGCAGTACTTC. It is translated as CSASDGTYEQYF.

This rearrangement joins TRBV29-1 to TRBJ1-1, with 8 bases aligning to TRBD1. The J segment lost 0 bases and the V segment lost 2 bases, leaving 5 bases of the junction unmatched. The CDR3 runs 15 residues. Germline V CDR1 and CDR2: SQVTM, ANQGSEA. As DNA, the CDR3 is TGCAGCGTTGAAAAGCCGGGACAGGTGAACACTGAAGCTTTCTTT. Its translation is CSVEKPGQVNTEAFF.

The chain has TRBV24-1 and TRBJ1-4; no firm D call. Trimming cost V 7 bases and J 6 bases, with 14 bases left between them. Germline CDR1 and CDR2: KGHDR and SFDVKD. The CDR3 has 14 amino acids. CDR3 amino acids: CATRLAGVDEKLFF. CDR3 DNA: TGTGCCACCAGGTTGGCGGGTGTGGATGAAAAACTGTTTTTT.